This T cell receptor beta chain was profiled in a study of identical twins. A universal primer site was added by template switching, and unique molecular identifiers were carried by the cDNA. TCRdb analysed the 5' RACE reads with MiXCR anew, one entry per CDR3 protein. The table records 500,000 to 650,000 distinct CDR3 sequences, 7.1% of them present only once. Study-wide points: Insertion counts were lower in abundant cord blood beta clonotypes, a trend that memory repertoires did not show.

The CDR3 sequence is 13 residues long. In its sample, this clonotype was seen many times. Antigen: not known. An end of the junction does not agree with germline; a read error may underlie this. These same records also appear under a second study, on yellow fever vaccine responses in identical twins.

Sequenced sample: PBMCs. The clonotype originates from a woman between 18 and 29 years old in good health. The chain combines TRBV12-3 or TRBV12-4 with TRBJ1-5; D gene uncertain. CDR3 protein: CASSLDGFQPQHF. The CDR3 coding sequence is TGTGCCAGCAGCTTAGACGGTTTCCAGCCCCAGCATTTT.